The source of this T cell receptor beta chain is a study of identical twins. Template switching added a universal primer binding site, and final cDNA carried unique molecular identifiers. One entry per CDR3 protein results from TCRdb running MiXCR on the 5' RACE reads. The table records about 480,000 distinct CDR3 sequences, approximately 15% of them present only once. These sequences were also reported in another study, on yellow fever vaccine responses in identical twins.

This receptor was identified in a woman between 18 and 29 years old in good health. The sequenced sample consisted of CD4+ T cells sorted from blood.

The CDR3 bases are TGTGCCAGCAGTGCCTTCCTAGCGGCGAAAAACATTCAGTACTTC. Translated, it gives CASSAFLAAKNIQYF. This chain joins TRBV25-1 and TRBJ2-4, with TRBD2 matching over 7 bases. Germline loops: CDR1 MGHDK, CDR2 SYGVNS. V lost 4 bases to trimming and J lost 4 bases; unmatched junction nucleotides: 7. The CDR3 consists of 15 residues.